The text below deals with one TCR beta chain. This sample was included in a study of blood T cells in healthy people across ages. Roughly 10 milliliters was the volume of peripheral blood drawn from each donor. For the second PCR, which ran for about 6 to 11 cycles, a sample-barcoded 5' primer and a J-beta primer mix were used. MiXCR, applied by TCRdb to the 5' RACE reads, yields one record per CDR3 protein. The data contain about 670,000 distinct CDR3 sequences, about 43% of them singletons. With 0 bases removed from V and 1 base from J, the gap between germline ends came to 13 bases. CDR1 MNHEY and CDR2 SVGAGI come from the germline V gene. CDR3 length equals 16 residues.

This TCR was sampled from a man aged 80 or over in good health. Sequenced material: blood. The chain employs TRBV6-5 and TRBJ2-7; weak D call: TRBD1 (5 bases). The DNA of the CDR3 is TGTGCCAGCAGTTACTCGGGGTTGGGGCCTTCCTACGAGCAGTACTTC. It yields the protein CASSYSGLGPSYEQYF.